This TCR beta chain emerged from a study of T cell responses to AZD1222 COVID-19 vaccine. Produced via immunoSEQ multiplex PCR; TCRdb's table is partial and in-frame only. This table holds roughly 77,000 clones, around 90% found once. Material: peripheral blood, obtained on day 0 of MenACWY control vaccination. The receptor was derived from an adult in good health.

CDR3 coding DNA: TGTGCCAGCAGCCTGATTCCGAGTAATTCACCCCTCCACTTT. Residues: CASSLIPSNSPLHF. The V gene is TRBV27, the J gene TRBJ1-6; D gene uncertain. V lost 6 bases and J lost 6, with 12 bases in between. The length of the CDR3 is 14 residues. Per the germline V gene, CDR1 is MNHEY and CDR2 is SMNVEV (reference sequence).